The clone carrying this T cell receptor (beta chain) has ten or more counts. Listed TCR primers, together with previously described methods, were used for the bulk TCR libraries. Using its own MiXCR run on the PCR reads, TCRdb lists one record per CDR3 protein. Here the sample spans about 640,000 distinct CDR3 sequences, just under 20% being singletons. This sample is drawn from a study of molecular identifiers for immune sequencing clone quantification. The source of this sequence is a human donor in good health. Some libraries in this study had Jurkat cell RNA spiked in. The sequencing input was naive CD8+ T cells from blood, with Jurkat cell RNA spiked in. Subset indicated: FACS-sorted CD8+CD4-CCR7+CD45RA+ naive T cells.

The CDR3 loop is CASSYPSGSATDTQYF. The CDR3 DNA reads TGTGCCAGCAGTTACCCCAGCGGGAGCGCCACAGATACGCAGTATTTT. The V and J genes are TRBV6-5 and TRBJ2-3; 8 bases agree with TRBD2. Germline assignment: CDR1 MNHEY and CDR2 SVGAGI. The CDR3 consists of 16 residues. Germline trimming cut 2 bases from V and 2 bases from J; bases unmatched to any gene: 6.